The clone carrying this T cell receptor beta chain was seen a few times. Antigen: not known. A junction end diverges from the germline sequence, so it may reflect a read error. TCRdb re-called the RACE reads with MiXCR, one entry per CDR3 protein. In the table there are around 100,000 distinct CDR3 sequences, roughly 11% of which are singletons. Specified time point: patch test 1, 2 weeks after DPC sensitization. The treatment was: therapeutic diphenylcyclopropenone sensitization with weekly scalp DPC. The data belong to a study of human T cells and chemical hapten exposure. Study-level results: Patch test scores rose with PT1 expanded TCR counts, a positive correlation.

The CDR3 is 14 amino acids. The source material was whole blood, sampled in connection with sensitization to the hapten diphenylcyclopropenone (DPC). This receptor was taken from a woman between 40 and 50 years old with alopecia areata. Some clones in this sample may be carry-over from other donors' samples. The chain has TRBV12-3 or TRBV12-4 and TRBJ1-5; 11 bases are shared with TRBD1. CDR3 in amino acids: CDSSSDRGHQPQHF. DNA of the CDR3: TGTGACAGCAGTTCGGACAGGGGGCACCAGCCCCAGCATTTT.